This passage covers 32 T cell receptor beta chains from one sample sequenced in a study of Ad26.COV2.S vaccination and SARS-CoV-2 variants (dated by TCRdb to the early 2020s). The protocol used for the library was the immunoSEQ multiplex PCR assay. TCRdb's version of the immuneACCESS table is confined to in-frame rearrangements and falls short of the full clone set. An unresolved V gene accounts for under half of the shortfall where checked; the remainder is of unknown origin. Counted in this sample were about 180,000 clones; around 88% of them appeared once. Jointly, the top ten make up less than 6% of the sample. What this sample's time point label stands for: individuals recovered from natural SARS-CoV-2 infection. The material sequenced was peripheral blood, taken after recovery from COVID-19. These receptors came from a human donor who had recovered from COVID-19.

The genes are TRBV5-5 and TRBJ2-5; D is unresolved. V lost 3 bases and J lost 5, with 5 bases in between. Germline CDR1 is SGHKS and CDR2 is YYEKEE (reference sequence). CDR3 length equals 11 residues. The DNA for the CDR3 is TGTGCCAGCAGCTCCGGCGAGACCCAGTACTTC. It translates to CASSSGETQYF.

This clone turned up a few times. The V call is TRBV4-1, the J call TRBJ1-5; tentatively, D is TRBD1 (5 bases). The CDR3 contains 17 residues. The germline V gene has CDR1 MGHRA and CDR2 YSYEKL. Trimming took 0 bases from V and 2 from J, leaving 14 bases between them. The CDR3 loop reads CASSQDLLKQGNQPQHF. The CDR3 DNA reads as TGCGCCAGCAGCCAAGATCTCTTGAAACAGGGCAATCAGCCCCAGCATTTT.

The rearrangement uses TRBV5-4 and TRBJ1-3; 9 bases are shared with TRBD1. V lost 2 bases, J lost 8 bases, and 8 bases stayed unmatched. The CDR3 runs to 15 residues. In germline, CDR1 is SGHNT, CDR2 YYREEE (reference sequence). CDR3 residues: CASSFGTGRGDTIYF. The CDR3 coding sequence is TGTGCCAGCAGCTTCGGGACAGGGAGGGGAGACACCATATATTTT.

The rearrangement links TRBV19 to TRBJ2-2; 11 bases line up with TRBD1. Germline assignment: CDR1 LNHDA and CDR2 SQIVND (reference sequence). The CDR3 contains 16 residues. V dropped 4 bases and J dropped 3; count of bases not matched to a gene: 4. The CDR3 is CASSTGQGVYTGELFF. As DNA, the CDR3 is TGTGCCAGTAGTACGGGACAGGGGGTTTACACCGGGGAGCTGTTTTTT.

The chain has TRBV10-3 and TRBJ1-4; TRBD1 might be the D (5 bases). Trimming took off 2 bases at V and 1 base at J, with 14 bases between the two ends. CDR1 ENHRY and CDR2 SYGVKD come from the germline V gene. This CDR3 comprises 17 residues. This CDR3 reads CAISEQLMGGTNEKLFF. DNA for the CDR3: TGTGCCATCAGTGAGCAGCTTATGGGGGGAACTAATGAAAAACTGTTTTTT.

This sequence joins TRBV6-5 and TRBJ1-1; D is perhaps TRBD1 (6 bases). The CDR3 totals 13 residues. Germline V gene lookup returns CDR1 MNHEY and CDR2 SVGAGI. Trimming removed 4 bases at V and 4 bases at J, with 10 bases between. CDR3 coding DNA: TGTGCCAGCAGTTTAAAGGGGGGCACTGAAGCTTTCTTT. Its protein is CASSLKGGTEAFF.

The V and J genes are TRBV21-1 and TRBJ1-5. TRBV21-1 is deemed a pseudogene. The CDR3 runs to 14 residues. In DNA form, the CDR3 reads TGTGCCAGCAGCAGGGGGGACCAGAATCAGCCCCAGCATTTT. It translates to CASSRGDQNQPQHF.

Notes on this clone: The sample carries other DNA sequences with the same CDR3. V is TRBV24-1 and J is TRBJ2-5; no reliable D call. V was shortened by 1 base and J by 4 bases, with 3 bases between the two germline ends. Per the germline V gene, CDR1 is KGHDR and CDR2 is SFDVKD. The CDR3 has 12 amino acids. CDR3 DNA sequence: TGTGCCACCAGTGATTTTGGAGAGACCCAGTACTTC. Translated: CATSDFGETQYF.

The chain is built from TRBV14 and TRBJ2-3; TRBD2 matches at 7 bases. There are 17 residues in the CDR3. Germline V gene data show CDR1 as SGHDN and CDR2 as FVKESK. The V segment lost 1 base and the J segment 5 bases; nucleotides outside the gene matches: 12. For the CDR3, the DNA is TGTGCCAGCAGCCAAGGCCGAAGATTCGGGGGGAGAGATACGCAGTATTTT. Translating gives CASSQGRRFGGRDTQYF.

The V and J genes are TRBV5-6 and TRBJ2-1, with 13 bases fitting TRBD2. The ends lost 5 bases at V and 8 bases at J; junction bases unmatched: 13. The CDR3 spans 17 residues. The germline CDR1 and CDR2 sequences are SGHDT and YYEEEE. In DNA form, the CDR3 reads TGTGCCAGCAGTTATGGACTAGCGGGAGTTAAGGAGGATGAGCAGTTCTTC. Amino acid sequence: CASSYGLAGVKEDEQFF.

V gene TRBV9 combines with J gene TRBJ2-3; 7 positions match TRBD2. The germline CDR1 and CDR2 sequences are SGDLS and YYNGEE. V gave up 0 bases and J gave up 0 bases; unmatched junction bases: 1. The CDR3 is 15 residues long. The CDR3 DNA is TGTGCCAGCAGCGTAGGACTAGCCAGCACAGATACGCAGTATTTT. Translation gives CASSVGLASTDTQYF. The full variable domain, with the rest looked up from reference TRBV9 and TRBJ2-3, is DSGVTQTPKHLITATGQRVTLRCSPRSGDLSVYWYQQSLDQGLQFLIQYYNGEERAKGNILERFSAQQFPDLHSELNLSSLELGDSALYFCASSVGLASTDTQYFGPGTRLTVL.

This CDR3 is CASSPRRGQGGVTGYTF. In DNA form, the CDR3 reads TGTGCCAGCAGTCCCCGACGGGGGCAGGGAGGGGTGACAGGCTACACCTTC. The chain recombines TRBV6-6 with TRBJ1-2; a possible D gene is TRBD1 (6 bases). The V gene's germline CDR1 is MNHNY and CDR2 SVGAGI (reference sequence). The CDR3 is 17 amino acids. V was clipped by 5 bases and J by 8 bases, with 27 bases between them.

Here the CDR3 reads CASSYDRAWYEQYF. The CDR3, as DNA: TGTGCCAGCAGTTATGACAGGGCGTGGTACGAGCAGTACTTC. The chain has TRBV6-9 and TRBJ2-7; 7 bases are a match to TRBD1. Germline loops: CDR1 MNHGY, CDR2 SVAAGI. The CDR3 contains 14 residues. The V and J ends lost 2 bases and 4 bases, in that order; junction bases with no gene match: 5.

The CDR3 DNA is TGTGCCAGCACCAACGGCGGCGGATCGAACACTGAAGCTTTCTTT. It encodes CASTNGGGSNTEAFF. The genes are TRBV7-9 and TRBJ1-1; D gene unclear. The CDR3 has 15 amino acids. Germline-derived CDR1 and CDR2 are SEHNR and FQNEAQ (reference sequence). The germline V and J ends were trimmed by 7 bases and 1 base, with 16 bases remaining between them.

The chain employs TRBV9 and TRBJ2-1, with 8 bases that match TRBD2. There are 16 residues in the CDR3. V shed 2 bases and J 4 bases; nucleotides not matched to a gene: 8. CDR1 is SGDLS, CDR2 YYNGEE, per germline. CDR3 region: CASSVPGGGGYNEQFF. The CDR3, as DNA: TGTGCCAGCAGCGTGCCCGGTGGCGGGGGGTACAATGAGCAGTTCTTC. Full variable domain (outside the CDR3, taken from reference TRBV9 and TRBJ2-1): DSGVTQTPKHLITATGQRVTLRCSPRSGDLSVYWYQQSLDQGLQFLIQYYNGEERAKGNILERFSAQQFPDLHSELNLSSLELGDSALYFCASSVPGGGGYNEQFFGPGTRLTVL.

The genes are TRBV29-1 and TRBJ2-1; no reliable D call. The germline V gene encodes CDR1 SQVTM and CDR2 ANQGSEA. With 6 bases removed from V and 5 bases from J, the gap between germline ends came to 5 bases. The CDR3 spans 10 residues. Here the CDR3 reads CSVVNNEQFF. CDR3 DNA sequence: TGCAGCGTGGTAAACAATGAGCAGTTCTTC.

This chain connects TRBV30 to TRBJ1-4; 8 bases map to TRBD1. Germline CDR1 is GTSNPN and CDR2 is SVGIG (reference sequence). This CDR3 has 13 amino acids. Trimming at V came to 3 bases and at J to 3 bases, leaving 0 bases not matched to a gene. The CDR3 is CAWSRGPNEKLFF. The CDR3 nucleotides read TGTGCCTGGAGCAGGGGGCCTAATGAAAAACTGTTTTTT.

In nucleotides, the CDR3 is TGTGCCAGCAGTGTACAGAGGCCGACAGTTGGAAACACCATATATTTT. Protein product: CASSVQRPTVGNTIYF. J is TRBJ1-3 and V is TRBV2, with TRBD1 as a possible D gene (5 bases). Trimming left V 4 bases short and J 3 bases short, with 16 bases between. This CDR3 has 16 residues. Germline lookup yields CDR1 SNHLY and CDR2 FYNNEI.

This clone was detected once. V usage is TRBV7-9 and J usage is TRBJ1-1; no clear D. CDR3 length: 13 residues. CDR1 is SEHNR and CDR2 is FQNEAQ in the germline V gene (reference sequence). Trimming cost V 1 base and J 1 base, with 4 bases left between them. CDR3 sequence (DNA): TGTGCCAGCAGCTTAGAGCCGAACACTGAAGCTTTCTTT. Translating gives CASSLEPNTEAFF.

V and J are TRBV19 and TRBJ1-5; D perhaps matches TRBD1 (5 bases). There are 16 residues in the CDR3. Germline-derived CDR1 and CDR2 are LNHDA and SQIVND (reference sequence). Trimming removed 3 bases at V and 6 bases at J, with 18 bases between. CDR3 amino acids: CASSMVWGWGGQPQHF. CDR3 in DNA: TGTGCCAGTAGTATGGTTTGGGGGTGGGGCGGTCAGCCCCAGCATTTT.

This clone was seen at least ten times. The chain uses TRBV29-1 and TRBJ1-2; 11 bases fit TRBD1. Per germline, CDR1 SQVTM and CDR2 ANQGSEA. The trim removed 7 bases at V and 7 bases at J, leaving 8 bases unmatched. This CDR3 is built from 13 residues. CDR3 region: CSAGTGGRIGYTF. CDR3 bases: TGCAGCGCTGGGACAGGGGGAAGGATTGGCTACACCTTC.

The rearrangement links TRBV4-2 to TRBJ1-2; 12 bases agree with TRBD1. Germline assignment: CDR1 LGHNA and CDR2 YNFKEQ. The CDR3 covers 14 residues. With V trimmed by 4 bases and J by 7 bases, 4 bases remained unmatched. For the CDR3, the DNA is TGTGCCAGCAGCCCGGGACAGGGGGCTTTTGGCTACACCTTC. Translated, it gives CASSPGQGAFGYTF.

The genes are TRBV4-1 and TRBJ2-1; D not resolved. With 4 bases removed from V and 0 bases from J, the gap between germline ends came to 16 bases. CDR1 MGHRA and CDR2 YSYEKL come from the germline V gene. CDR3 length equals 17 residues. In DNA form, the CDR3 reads TGCGCCAGCAGCCCTCCGGGCGGCCCTAGCTCCTACAATGAGCAGTTCTTC. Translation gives CASSPPGGPSSYNEQFF.

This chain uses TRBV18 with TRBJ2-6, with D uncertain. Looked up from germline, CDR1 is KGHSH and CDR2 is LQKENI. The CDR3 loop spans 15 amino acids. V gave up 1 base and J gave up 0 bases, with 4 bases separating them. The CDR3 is CASSPQHSGANVLTF. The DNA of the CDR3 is TGTGCCAGCTCACCACAGCACTCTGGGGCCAACGTCCTGACTTTC.

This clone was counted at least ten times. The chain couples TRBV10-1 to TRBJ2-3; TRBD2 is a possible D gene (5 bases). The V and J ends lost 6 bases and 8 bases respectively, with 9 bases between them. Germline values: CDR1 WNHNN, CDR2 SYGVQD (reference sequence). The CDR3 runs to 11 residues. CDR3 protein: CASRDLFTQYF. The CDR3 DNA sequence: TGCGCCAGCAGGGACTTGTTTACGCAGTATTTT.

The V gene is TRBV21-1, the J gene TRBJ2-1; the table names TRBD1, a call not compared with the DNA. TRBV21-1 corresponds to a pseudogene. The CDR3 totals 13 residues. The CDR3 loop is CASSVNRYNEQFF. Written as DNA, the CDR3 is TGTGCCAGCAGCGTAAACAGGTACAATGAGCAGTTCTTC.

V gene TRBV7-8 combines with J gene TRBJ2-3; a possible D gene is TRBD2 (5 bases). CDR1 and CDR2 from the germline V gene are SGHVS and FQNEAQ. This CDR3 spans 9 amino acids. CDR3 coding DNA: TGTTTGGCGGGAGATACGCAGTATTTT. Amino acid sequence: CLAGDTQYF.

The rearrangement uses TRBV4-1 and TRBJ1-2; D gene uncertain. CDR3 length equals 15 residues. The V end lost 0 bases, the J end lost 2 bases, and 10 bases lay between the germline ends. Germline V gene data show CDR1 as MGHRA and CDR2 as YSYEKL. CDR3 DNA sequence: TGCGCCAGCAGCCAAGACCTGGGCCGGAACTATGGCTACACCTTC. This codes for CASSQDLGRNYGYTF.

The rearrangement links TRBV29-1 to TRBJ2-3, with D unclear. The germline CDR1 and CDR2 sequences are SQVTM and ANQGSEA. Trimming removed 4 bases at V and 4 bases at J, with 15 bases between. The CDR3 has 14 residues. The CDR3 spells CSVAPSASSDTQYF. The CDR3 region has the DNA TGCAGCGTTGCCCCCTCCGCCAGTTCAGATACGCAGTATTTT.

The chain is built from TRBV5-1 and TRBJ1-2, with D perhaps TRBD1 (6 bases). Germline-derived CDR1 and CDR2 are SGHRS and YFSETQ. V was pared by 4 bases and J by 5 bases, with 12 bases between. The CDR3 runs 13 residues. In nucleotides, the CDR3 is TGCGCCAGCAGCCGGGACACACGATATGGCTACACCTTC. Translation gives CASSRDTRYGYTF. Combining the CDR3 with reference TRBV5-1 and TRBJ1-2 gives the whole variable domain KAGVTQTPRYLIKTRGQQVTLSCSPISGHRSVSWYQQTPGQGLQFLFEYFSETQRNKGNFPGRFSGRQFSNSRSEMNVSTLELGDSALYLCASSRDTRYGYTFGSGTRLTVV.

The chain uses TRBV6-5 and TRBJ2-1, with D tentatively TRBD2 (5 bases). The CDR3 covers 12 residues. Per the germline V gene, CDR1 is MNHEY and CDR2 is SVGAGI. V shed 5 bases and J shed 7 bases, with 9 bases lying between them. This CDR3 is CASSPSGNEQFF. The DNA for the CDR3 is TGTGCCAGCAGTCCGAGCGGAAATGAGCAGTTCTTC.

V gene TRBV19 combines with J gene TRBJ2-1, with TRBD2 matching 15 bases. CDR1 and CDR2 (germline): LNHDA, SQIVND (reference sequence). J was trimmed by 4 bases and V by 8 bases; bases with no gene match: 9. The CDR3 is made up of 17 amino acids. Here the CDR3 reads CASRSWTSGGAYNEQFF. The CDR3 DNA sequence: TGTGCCAGTCGTTCATGGACTAGCGGGGGGGCATACAATGAGCAGTTCTTC.